This T cell receptor beta chain is from a study of T cell responses to AZD1222 COVID-19 vaccine. Produced via immunoSEQ multiplex PCR; TCRdb's table is partial and in-frame only. The sample includes about 150,000 clones, more than 75% of them seen just once. The sequencing here drew on peripheral blood, taken 28 days after the second AZD1222 dose. The TCR was taken from an adult who received the AZD1222 COVID-19 vaccine.

The CDR3 loop is CASRPGLVTEAFF. DNA of the CDR3: TGTGCCAGCAGACCCGGACTGGTTACTGAAGCTTTCTTT. The chain employs TRBV12-3 or TRBV12-4 and TRBJ1-1; no definite D call. V lost 6 bases and J 5 bases, leaving 13 bases between the germline ends. The CDR3 consists of 13 residues.